This TCR beta chain emerged from a study of a mutant IDH1 vaccine in newly diagnosed glioma. Looking at the study overall: Vaccines were begun 4-6 weeks after radiotherapy alone, or with temozolomide cycles. Visit timing is recorded as week 35 for V12 and week 47 for V13. There were roughly 62% males and roughly 40% females among treated patients, whose mean age was roughly 40 years.

Remarks on this clone: Its target is unknown.

The data were produced by immunoSEQ multiplex PCR, yet TCRdb's version contains in-frame clones alone and is incomplete. Of fewer than 40,000 clones in the sample, roughly 90% were seen once. Described time point: week 47, end of study. Vaccine doses each comprised 300 ug of mutant IDH1 20-mer peptide, with topical imiquimod. Weeks 1, 3, 5, 7, 11, 15, 19 and 23 were when patients received their eight vaccinations. There are 15 residues in the CDR3. The V segment lost 3 bases and the J segment 0 bases; nucleotides outside the gene matches: 3. The germline CDR1 and CDR2 sequences are SGDLS and YYNGEE. The TCR originated in a woman aged 40 to 55 with glioma. This material consisted of PBMCs, taken from a glioma patient whose treatment included an IDH1 peptide vaccine. The rearrangement links TRBV9 to TRBJ1-1; 9 bases align to TRBD1. The CDR3 loop reads CASSDRQGVNTEAFF. CDR3 in DNA: TGTGCCAGCAGCGACCGACAGGGGGTGAACACTGAAGCTTTCTTT. The variable domain in full, completed from reference TRBV9 and TRBJ1-1, reads DSGVTQTPKHLITATGQRVTLRCSPRSGDLSVYWYQQSLDQGLQFLIQYYNGEERAKGNILERFSAQQFPDLHSELNLSSLELGDSALYFCASSDRQGVNTEAFFGQGTRLTVV.